What follows is one T cell receptor (beta chain) and its context. As yet, its antigen is unknown. Treatment noted: oral pan-JAK inhibitor, 5-10 mg twice daily. Lesional scalp tissue (obtained by punch biopsy) and peripheral blood were collected from alopecia areata patients. Extracted RNA was reverse transcribed, and the resulting cDNA served as sequencing template. Profiling relied on immunoSEQ multiplex PCR, and the TCRdb table lists in-frame clones only, not all of them. Of 95,000 to 110,000 clones listed, 80% to 90% are singletons. This sample stems from a study of CD8+ T cells in alopecia areata. Overall study results and limits: Patients showed less clear TCR sequence sharing than mice, possibly partly because of HLA diversity. The study found higher clonality in lesional than normal scalp, especially in alopecia totalis/universalis.

This CDR3 has 14 residues. Source: CD8+ T cells sorted from blood, taken at approximately week 30, from a patient treated with tofacitinib. The chain has TRBV21-1 and TRBJ2-2; whether TRBD1, the table's D call, matches the DNA was not checked. TRBV21-1 represents a pseudogene. The clonotype comes from a human donor with alopecia areata. CDR3 sequence (DNA): TGTGCCAGCAGCCCTCGAGCAGGGACCGGGGAGCTGTTTTTT. Protein sequence: CASSPRAGTGELFF.